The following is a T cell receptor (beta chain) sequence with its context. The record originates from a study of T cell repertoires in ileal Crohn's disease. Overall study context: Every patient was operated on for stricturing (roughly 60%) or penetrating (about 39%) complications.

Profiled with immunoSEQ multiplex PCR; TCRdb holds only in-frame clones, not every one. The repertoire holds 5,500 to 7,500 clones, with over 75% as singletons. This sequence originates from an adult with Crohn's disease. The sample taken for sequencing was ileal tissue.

The DNA of the CDR3 is TGTGCCAGCAGCTTATGGGGGGTCTGGACAGATACGCAGTATTTT. Translation gives CASSLWGVWTDTQYF. The chain couples TRBV7-8 to TRBJ2-3, with D maybe TRBD2 (6 bases). The germline CDR1 and CDR2 sequences are SGHVS and FQNEAQ. CDR3 length equals 15 residues. Trimming cost V 2 bases and J 3 bases, with 12 bases left between them.